This entry lists 6 T cell receptor beta chains sequenced from one sample in a study of T cells in Graves' hyperthyroidism and ophthalmopathy. Amplification of TCR beta CDR3 regions used RNA as the template. HTBI primers drove first-round RT-PCR of the TCR CDR3. Each CDR3 protein gets one entry after TCRdb re-called the multiplex PCR reads with MiXCR. The data contain around 240,000 distinct CDR3 sequences, about 14% of them seen just once; the ten biggest clones take up roughly 14%. Sequencing used blood. Every receptor here comes from a woman aged 40 to 50 with Graves' hyperthyroidism that later progressed to Graves' ophthalmopathy.

This clonotype was counted ten times or more. This sequence joins TRBV7-9 and TRBJ2-3, with 12 bases aligning to TRBD2. This CDR3 comprises 16 residues. J lost 6 bases, V lost 5 bases, and 9 bases had no gene match. Germline CDR1 reads SEHNR; CDR2 reads FQNEAQ (reference sequence). This chain's CDR3 is CASSPRATSGRDTQYF. DNA of the CDR3: TGTGCCAGCAGCCCCCGGGCAACTAGCGGGAGGGATACGCAGTATTTT. The variable domain in full, with the rest retrieved from reference TRBV7-9 and TRBJ2-3, is DTGVSQNPRHKITKRGQNVTFRCDPISEHNRLYWYRQTLGQGPEFLTYFQNEAQLEKSRLLSDRFSAERPKGSFSTLEIQRTEQGDSAMYLCASSPRATSGRDTQYFGPGTRLTVL.

This clonotype came up many times. This CDR3 is CASSPGQPGGTQYF. The CDR3 coding sequence is TGTGCCAGCAGCCCAGGACAGCCCGGGGGTACGCAGTATTTT. V gene TRBV11-2 combines with J gene TRBJ2-3; D assignment may be TRBD1 or TRBD2 (6 bases each). The germline V gene encodes CDR1 SGHAT and CDR2 FQNNGV. The CDR3 has 14 residues. Trimming shortened V by 5 bases and J by 8 bases, and 17 bases separated the two germline ends.

The chain is built from TRBV6-1 and TRBJ2-3; 9 bases line up with TRBD2. This CDR3 region has 16 residues. Trimming removed 2 bases from V and 4 bases from J; junction bases left unmatched: 7. Germline CDR1 is MNHNS and CDR2 is SASEGT. As DNA, the CDR3 is TGTGCCAGCAGTGAATTTGCGGGAGGGTTGTCAGATACGCAGTATTTT. Amino acids: CASSEFAGGLSDTQYF.

The table lists this clonotype with many counts. This chain connects TRBV20-1 to TRBJ1-1; D possibly corresponds to TRBD1 (5 bases). Trimming took 4 bases from V and 3 from J, leaving 21 bases between them. Germline V CDR1 and CDR2: DFQATT, SNEGSKA (reference sequence). The CDR3 loop spans 16 amino acids. CDR3: CSAIDSGALVHTEAFF. For the CDR3, the DNA is TGCAGTGCTATCGACTCCGGGGCGTTGGTGCACACTGAAGCTTTCTTT.

This clonotype was counted many times. The V and J genes are TRBV28 and TRBJ1-1; D may be TRBD1 (5 bases). Trimming left V 5 bases short and J 4 bases short, with 5 bases between. Germline CDR1 is MDHEN and CDR2 is SYDVKM. The CDR3 extends over 11 amino acids. In nucleotides, the CDR3 is TGTGCCAGCAGTGGGGGCACTGAAGCTTTCTTT. This translates into CASSGGTEAFF. The complete variable domain, with remaining parts taken from reference TRBV28 and TRBJ1-1, reads DVKVTQSSRYLVKRTGEKVFLECVQDMDHENMFWYRQDPGLGLRLIYFSYDVKMKEKGDIPEGYSVSREKKERFSLILESASTNQTSMYLCASSGGTEAFFGQGTRLTVV.

This clonotype appeared a few times. The chain combines TRBV4-1 with TRBJ2-2; D remains ambiguous. CDR3 length equals 14 residues. Germline CDR1 is MGHRA and CDR2 is YSYEKL. Trimming shortened V by 4 bases and J by 0 bases, and 6 bases separated the two germline ends. The CDR3 is CASSRRTNTGELFF. CDR3 DNA: TGCGCCAGCAGCCGGCGGACGAACACCGGGGAGCTGTTTTTT.